This T cell receptor (beta chain) was sequenced in a study of cytomegalovirus exposure and HLA in healthy donors. The wider study: Unique TCRs numbering some 80 million, obtained from HLA-typed donors, made up an early data release.

In germline, CDR1 is LNHNV, CDR2 YYDKDF (reference sequence). The CDR3 loop spans 15 amino acids. V was shortened by 7 bases and J by 1 base, with 15 bases between the two germline ends. Each donor's status was that of a healthy bone marrow donor. In the PCR, 60 Vbeta and 13 Jbeta primers were used. Assay: immunoSEQ multiplex PCR; the TCRdb copy retains only in-frame clones and omits some. The sample holds some 200,000 clones, about four fifths seen once. The genes are TRBV15 and TRBJ2-3, with TRBD2 as a possible D gene (6 bases). The origin of this receptor is a girl between 10 and 17 years old in good health and CMV-seropositive. Sample: PBMCs. The CDR3: CATMGGGTGTDTQYF. CDR3 nucleotides: TGTGCCACCATGGGGGGAGGTACGGGCACAGATACGCAGTATTTT.